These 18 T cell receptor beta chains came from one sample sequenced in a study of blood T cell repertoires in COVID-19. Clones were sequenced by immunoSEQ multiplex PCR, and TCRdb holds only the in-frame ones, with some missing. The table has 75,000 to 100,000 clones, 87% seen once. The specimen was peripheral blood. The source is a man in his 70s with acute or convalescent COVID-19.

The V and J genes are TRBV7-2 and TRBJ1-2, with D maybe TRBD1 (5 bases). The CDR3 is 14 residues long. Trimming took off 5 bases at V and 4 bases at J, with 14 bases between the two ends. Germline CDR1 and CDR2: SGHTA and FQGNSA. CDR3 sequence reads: CASSPERGGYGYTF. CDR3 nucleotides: TGTGCCAGCAGCCCCGAGCGGGGGGGCTATGGCTACACCTTC.

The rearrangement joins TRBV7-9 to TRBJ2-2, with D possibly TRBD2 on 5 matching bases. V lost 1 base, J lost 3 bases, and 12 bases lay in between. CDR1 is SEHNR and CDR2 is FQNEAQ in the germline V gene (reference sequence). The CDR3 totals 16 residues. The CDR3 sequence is CASSLDGLAYTGELFF. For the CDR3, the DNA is TGTGCCAGCAGCTTAGACGGGCTAGCTTACACCGGGGAGCTGTTTTTT. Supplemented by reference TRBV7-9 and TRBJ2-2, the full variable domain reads DTGVSQNPRHKITKRGQNVTFRCDPISEHNRLYWYRQTLGQGPEFLTYFQNEAQLEKSRLLSDRFSAERPKGSFSTLEIQRTEQGDSAMYLCASSLDGLAYTGELFFGEGSRLTVL.

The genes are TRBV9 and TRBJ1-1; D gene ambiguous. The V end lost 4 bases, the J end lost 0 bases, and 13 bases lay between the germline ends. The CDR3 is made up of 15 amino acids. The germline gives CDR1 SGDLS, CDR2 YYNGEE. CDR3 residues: CASSSSSLLNTEAFF. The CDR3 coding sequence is TGTGCCAGCAGCTCGTCGTCCTTGTTGAACACTGAAGCTTTCTTT.

CDR3 sequence: CASSDRVNQPQHF. The CDR3, as DNA: TGTGCCAGCAGCGACAGGGTCAATCAGCCCCAGCATTTT. The chain is built from TRBV7-2 and TRBJ1-5; TRBD1 aligns across 7 bases. The V gene's germline CDR1 is SGHTA and CDR2 FQGNSA. The junction had 1 base not matched to a gene; V was cut back by 5 bases and J by 3 bases. The CDR3 has 13 amino acids.

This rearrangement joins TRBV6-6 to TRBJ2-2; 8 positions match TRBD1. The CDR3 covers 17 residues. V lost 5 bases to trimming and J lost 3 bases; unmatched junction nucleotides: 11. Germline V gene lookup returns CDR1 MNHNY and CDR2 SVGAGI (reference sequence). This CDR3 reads CASSLATGVGDTGELFF. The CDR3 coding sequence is TGTGCCAGCAGTCTAGCGACAGGGGTCGGTGACACCGGGGAGCTGTTTTTT.

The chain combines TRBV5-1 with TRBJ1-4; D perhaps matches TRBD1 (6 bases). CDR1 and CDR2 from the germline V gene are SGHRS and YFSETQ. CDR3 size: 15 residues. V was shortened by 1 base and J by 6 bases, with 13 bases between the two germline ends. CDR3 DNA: TGCGCCAGCAGCTTGAACCCCAGGGGTGATGAAAAACTGTTTTTT. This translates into CASSLNPRGDEKLFF.

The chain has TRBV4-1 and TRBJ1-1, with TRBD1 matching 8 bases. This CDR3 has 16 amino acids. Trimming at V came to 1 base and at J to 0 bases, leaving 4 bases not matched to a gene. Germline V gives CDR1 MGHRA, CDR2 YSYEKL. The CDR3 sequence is CASSQGTGPMNTEAFF. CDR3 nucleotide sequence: TGCGCCAGCAGCCAAGGGACAGGGCCTATGAACACTGAAGCTTTCTTT.

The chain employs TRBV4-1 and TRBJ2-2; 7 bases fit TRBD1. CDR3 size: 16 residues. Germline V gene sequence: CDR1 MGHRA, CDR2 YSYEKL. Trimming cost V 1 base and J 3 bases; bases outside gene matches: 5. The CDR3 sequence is CASSQVNRGDTGELFF. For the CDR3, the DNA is TGCGCCAGCAGCCAAGTCAACAGGGGAGACACCGGGGAGCTGTTTTTT.

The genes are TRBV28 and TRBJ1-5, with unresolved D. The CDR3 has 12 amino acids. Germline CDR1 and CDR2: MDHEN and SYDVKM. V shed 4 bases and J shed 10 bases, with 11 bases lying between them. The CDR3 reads CASSSATTPQHF. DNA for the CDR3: TGTGCCAGCAGTTCCGCAACAACCCCCCAGCATTTT. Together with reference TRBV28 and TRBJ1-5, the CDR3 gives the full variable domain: DVKVTQSSRYLVKRTGEKVFLECVQDMDHENMFWYRQDPGLGLRLIYFSYDVKMKEKGDIPEGYSVSREKKERFSLILESASTNQTSMYLCASSSATTPQHFGDGTRLSIL.

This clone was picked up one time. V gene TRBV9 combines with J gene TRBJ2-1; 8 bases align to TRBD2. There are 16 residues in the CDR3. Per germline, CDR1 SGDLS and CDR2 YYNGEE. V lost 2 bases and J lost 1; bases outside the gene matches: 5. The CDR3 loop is CASSVSGGRSYNEQFF. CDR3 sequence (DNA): TGTGCCAGCAGCGTCTCGGGGGGGAGATCCTACAATGAGCAGTTCTTC.

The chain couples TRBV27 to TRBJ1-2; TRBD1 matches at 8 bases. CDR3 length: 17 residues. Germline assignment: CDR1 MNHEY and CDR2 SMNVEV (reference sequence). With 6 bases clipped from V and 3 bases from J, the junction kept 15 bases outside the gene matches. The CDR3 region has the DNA TGTGCCAGCAGCCCGCTAACCGGGACAGGTAATCACTATGGCTACACCTTC. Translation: CASSPLTGTGNHYGYTF.

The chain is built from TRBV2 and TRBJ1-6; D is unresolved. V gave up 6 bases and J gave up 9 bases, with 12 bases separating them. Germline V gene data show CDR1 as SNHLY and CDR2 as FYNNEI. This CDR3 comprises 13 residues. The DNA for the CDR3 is TGTGCCAGCAGCGAGCGGGTTACTTCACCCCTCCACTTT. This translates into CASSERVTSPLHF.

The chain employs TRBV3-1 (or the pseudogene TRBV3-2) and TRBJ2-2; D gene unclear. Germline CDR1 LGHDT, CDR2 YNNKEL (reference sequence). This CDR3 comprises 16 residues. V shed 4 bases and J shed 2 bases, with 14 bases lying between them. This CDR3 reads CASSRPVGANTGELFF. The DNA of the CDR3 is TGTGCCAGCAGCCGGCCCGTTGGTGCAAACACCGGGGAGCTGTTTTTT.

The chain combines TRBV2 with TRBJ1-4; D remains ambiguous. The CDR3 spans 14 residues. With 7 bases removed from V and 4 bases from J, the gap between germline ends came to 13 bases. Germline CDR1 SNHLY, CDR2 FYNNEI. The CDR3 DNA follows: TGTGCCAGCACTGCGGAGGCTAGTAATGAAAAACTGTTTTTT. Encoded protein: CASTAEASNEKLFF. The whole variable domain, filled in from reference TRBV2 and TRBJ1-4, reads EPEVTQTPSHQVTQMGQEVILRCVPISNHLYFYWYRQILGQKVEFLVSFYNNEISEKSEIFDDQFSVERPDGSNFTLKIRSTKLEDSAMYFCASTAEASNEKLFFGSGTQLSVL.

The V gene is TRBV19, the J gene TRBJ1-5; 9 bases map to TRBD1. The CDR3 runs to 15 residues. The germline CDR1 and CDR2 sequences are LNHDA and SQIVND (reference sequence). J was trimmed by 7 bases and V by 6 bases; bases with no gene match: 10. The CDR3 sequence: CASSEGQGRVQPQHF. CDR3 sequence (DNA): TGTGCCAGTAGCGAGGGACAGGGAAGAGTACAGCCCCAGCATTTT.

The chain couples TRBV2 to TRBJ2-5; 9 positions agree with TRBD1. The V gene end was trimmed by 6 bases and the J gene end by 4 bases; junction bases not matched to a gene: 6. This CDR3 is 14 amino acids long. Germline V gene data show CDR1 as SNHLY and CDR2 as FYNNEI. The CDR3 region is CASRPGQGIETQYF. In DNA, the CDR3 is TGTGCCAGCAGGCCCGGACAGGGGATAGAGACCCAGTACTTC.

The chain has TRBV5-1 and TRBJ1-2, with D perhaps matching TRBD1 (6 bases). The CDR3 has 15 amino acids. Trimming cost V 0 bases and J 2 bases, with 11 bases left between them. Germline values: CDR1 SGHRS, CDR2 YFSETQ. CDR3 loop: CASSLATQGNYGYTF. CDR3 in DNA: TGCGCCAGCAGCTTGGCCACACAGGGCAACTATGGCTACACCTTC.

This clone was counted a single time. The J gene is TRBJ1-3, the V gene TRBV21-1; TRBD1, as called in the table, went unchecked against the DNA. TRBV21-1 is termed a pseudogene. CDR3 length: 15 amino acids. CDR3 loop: CASSTGTGVRNTIYF. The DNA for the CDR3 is TGTGCCAGCAGTACGGGGACAGGGGTTAGAAACACCATATATTTT.